Reported below is one TCR beta chain. Its antigen is undetermined. This specimen belongs to a study of cytomegalovirus exposure and HLA in healthy donors. Findings and caveats of the study: It is likely that the observed cluster of highly shared sequence variants was a sequencing artifact.

Germline V gene lookup returns CDR1 LNHDA and CDR2 SQIVND (reference sequence). J lost 6 bases, V lost 10 bases, and 12 bases had no gene match. The CDR3 extends over 15 amino acids. Both 60 Vbeta primers and 13 Jbeta primers went into the PCR. Repertoires were generated with immunoSEQ multiplex PCR, while TCRdb's copy carries only in-frame clones and drops some. The sample comprises 150,000 to 200,000 clones, less than 90% of which are singletons, and approximately 4.1% rests with the top ten. This chain connects TRBV19 to TRBJ1-5, with 10 bases aligning to TRBD1. This clonotype was sampled from a woman in her forties or fifties in good health and CMV-seropositive. The sample was PBMCs. The CDR3, as DNA: TGTGCCACCAGAAGGGAGACAGGGGGCCCTCAGCCCCAGCATTTT. Amino acids: CATRRETGGPQPQHF.